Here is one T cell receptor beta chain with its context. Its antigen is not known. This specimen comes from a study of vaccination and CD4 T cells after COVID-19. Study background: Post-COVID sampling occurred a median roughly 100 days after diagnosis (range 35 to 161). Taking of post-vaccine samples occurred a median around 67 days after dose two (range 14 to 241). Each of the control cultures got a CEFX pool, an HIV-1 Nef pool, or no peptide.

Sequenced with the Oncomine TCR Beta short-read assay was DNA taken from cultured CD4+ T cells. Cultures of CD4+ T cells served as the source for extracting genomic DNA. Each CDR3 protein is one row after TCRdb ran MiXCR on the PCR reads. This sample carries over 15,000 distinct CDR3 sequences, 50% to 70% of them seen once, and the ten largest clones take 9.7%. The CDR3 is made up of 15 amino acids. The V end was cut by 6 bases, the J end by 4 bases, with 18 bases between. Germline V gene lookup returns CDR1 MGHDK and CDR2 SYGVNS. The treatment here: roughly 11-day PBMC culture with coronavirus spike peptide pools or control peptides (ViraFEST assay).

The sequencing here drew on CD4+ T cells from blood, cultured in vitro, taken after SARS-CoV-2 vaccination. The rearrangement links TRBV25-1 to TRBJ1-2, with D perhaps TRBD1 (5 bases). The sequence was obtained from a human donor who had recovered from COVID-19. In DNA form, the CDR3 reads TGTGCCAGCAGGGATGACCTCCGGGGGGTCTATGGCTACACCTTC. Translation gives CASRDDLRGVYGYTF.